Reported below is one T cell receptor (beta chain). Its cognate antigen is unknown. Using immunoSEQ multiplex PCR, the repertoire was profiled, and TCRdb retains in-frame clones only, with some absent. The top ten clones hold about 3% of a sample with over 200,000 clones, around 88% of them seen once. The entry originates in a study of cytomegalovirus exposure and HLA in healthy donors. Study-level results: Specificity of a few CMV-associated chains for CMV antigens was verified in vitro.

V lost 0 bases, J lost 11 bases, and 15 bases stayed unmatched. Germline CDR1 and CDR2: KGHSH and LQKENI. The CDR3 totals 16 residues. This chain uses TRBV18 with TRBJ1-1; TRBD1 matches 7 bases. This sequence was found in a woman between 18 and 30 years old in good health and CMV-seronegative. The sequenced sample was PBMCs. The CDR3 sequence is CASSPPGFRQGQEAFF. The CDR3 coding sequence is TGTGCCAGCTCACCACCAGGATTTAGACAGGGTCAAGAGGCTTTCTTT. The variable domain in full, with the rest retrieved from reference TRBV18 and TRBJ1-1, is NAGVMQNPRHLVRRRGQEARLRCSPMKGHSHVYWYRQLPEEGLKFMVYLQKENIIDESGMPKERFSAEFPKEGPSILRIQQVVRGDSAAYFCASSPPGFRQGQEAFFGQGTRLTVV.